This T cell receptor beta chain was captured in a study of blood T cell repertoires in COVID-19. As originally analysed: Estimation of nucleated cell counts relied on the amplification of reference gene primers. Measured with immunoSEQ multiplex PCR; TCRdb has only the in-frame clones, and not every one. The V and J calls and clone size come from that table; D and trimming were worked out from the DNA. The table includes tens of thousands of clones, roughly 80% detected once. Per germline, CDR1 MNHEY and CDR2 SVGEGT. The CDR3 loop spans 16 amino acids. V dropped 5 bases and J dropped 7; count of bases not matched to a gene: 13.

The rearrangement links TRBV6-2 or TRBV6-3 to TRBJ2-2; 7 bases match TRBD1. This sequence was found in a human donor in a cohort sampled during active or convalescent COVID-19. What was sequenced was peripheral blood. CDR3 amino acids: CASSDDRASYHGELFF. CDR3 in DNA: TGTGCCAGCAGTGACGACAGGGCCTCGTATCACGGGGAGCTGTTTTTT.